The 19 T cell receptor beta chains given below trace back to one sample, sequenced in a study of CD8 T cells in ankylosing spondylitis. TCRdb reprocessed the 5' RACE reads with MiXCR, giving one entry per CDR3 protein. The sample has tens of thousands of distinct CDR3 sequences; 6% are singletons. The source material was blood, either unsorted or a sorted T cell fraction (not recorded which). The receptor source for this set is a male donor with ankylosing spondylitis or in good health (not recorded which).

This clonotype was counted ten times or more. The rearrangement uses TRBV5-1 and TRBJ2-3, with 7 positions matching TRBD1. Unmatched junction bases numbered 3, after V lost 0 bases and J lost 5 bases. CDR3 length: 14 amino acids. Germline V gene sequence: CDR1 SGHRS, CDR2 YFSETQ. The CDR3 DNA sequence: TGCGCCAGCAGCTTGGGACAGGGAGTAGATACGCAGTATTTT. It yields the protein CASSLGQGVDTQYF.

Ten or more counts support this clonotype. The CDR3 here is CSAIDRAGDQETQYF. For the CDR3, the DNA is TGCAGTGCTATAGACAGGGCCGGGGATCAAGAGACCCAGTACTTC. The gene calls are TRBV20-1 and TRBJ2-5; 7 nucleotides agree with TRBD1. Germline trimming cut 4 bases from V and 2 bases from J; bases unmatched to any gene: 10. Germline assignment: CDR1 DFQATT and CDR2 SNEGSKA (reference sequence). The CDR3 covers 15 residues.

This clonotype was picked up many times. The chain carries TRBV3-1 and TRBJ2-7, with TRBD1 identical over 8 bases. The CDR3 consists of 15 residues. Germline V gene lookup returns CDR1 LGHDT and CDR2 YNNKEL (reference sequence). V dropped 0 bases and J dropped 6; count of bases not matched to a gene: 7. The chain's CDR3 is CASSQDAYTGGEQYF. The CDR3 DNA is TGTGCCAGCAGCCAAGACGCATATACAGGGGGCGAGCAGTACTTC.

This clonotype was seen ten or more times. The chain has TRBV4-3 and TRBJ2-2; D is unresolved. Germline V gene lookup returns CDR1 LGHNA and CDR2 YSLEER. This CDR3 is built from 17 residues. V gave up 0 bases and J gave up 0 bases, with 11 bases separating them. In DNA form, the CDR3 reads TGCGCCAGCAGCCAAGATCTGGAAGGCGCGAACACCGGGGAGCTGTTTTTT. Translated: CASSQDLEGANTGELFF.

Many counts were recorded for this clonotype. The J gene is TRBJ2-7, the V gene TRBV3-1; D remains ambiguous. CDR1 and CDR2 from the germline V gene are LGHDT and YNNKEL (reference sequence). V was shortened by 1 base and J by 4 bases, with 14 bases between the two germline ends. The CDR3 is made up of 15 amino acids. DNA for the CDR3: TGTGCCAGCAGCCAAGTGCCCAGCCCAAGTTACGAGCAGTACTTC. The encoded protein is CASSQVPSPSYEQYF.

There are many counts of this clonotype. The chain is built from TRBV4-3 and TRBJ1-2; 9 bases agree with TRBD1. The germline CDR1 and CDR2 sequences are LGHNA and YSLEER. Trimming removed 1 base from V and 4 bases from J; junction bases left unmatched: 4. The CDR3 covers 15 residues. In DNA form, the CDR3 reads TGCGCCAGCAGCCAAGCGACAGGGGGGATCTATGGCTACACCTTC. This codes for CASSQATGGIYGYTF.

At least ten counts were recorded for this clonotype. V and J are TRBV20-1 and TRBJ2-7; weak D call: TRBD1 (6 bases). Germline CDR1 reads DFQATT; CDR2 reads SNEGSKA (reference sequence). V shed 7 bases and J shed 2 bases, with 12 bases lying between them. This CDR3 has 12 residues. CDR3 sequence reads: CSVPDRTYEQYF. The CDR3 DNA is TGCAGTGTCCCGGACAGAACCTACGAGCAGTACTTC.

The sample holds many counts of this clonotype. The chain employs TRBV5-1 and TRBJ2-1, with a possible D match to TRBD2 (6 bases). CDR3 length equals 16 residues. V shed 9 bases and J shed 2 bases, with 21 bases lying between them. From germline, CDR1 is SGHRS and CDR2 YFSETQ. The CDR3 DNA sequence: TGCGCCACCACGCCGGGAGTCAGGTCGACCTACAATGAGCAGTTCTTC. It specifies CATTPGVRSTYNEQFF.

This clonotype has ten or more counts. The chain couples TRBV20-1 to TRBJ2-4; possibly TRBD2 for D (7 bases). The CDR3 loop spans 18 amino acids. Deletions cut 2 bases from V and 0 bases from J, with 20 bases between. Germline lookup yields CDR1 DFQATT and CDR2 SNEGSKA (reference sequence). The CDR3 is CSARFLRGAEQAKNIQYF. DNA for the CDR3: TGCAGTGCTAGATTTCTTCGGGGGGCCGAGCAAGCCAAAAACATTCAGTACTTC.

This clonotype was picked up many times. In DNA, the CDR3 is TGCAGTGCTAGAGACTTGCGGGGAGGGGGCGACGAAGATACGCAGTATTTT. Translated, it gives CSARDLRGGGDEDTQYF. The J gene is TRBJ2-3, the V gene TRBV20-1; D may be TRBD1 or TRBD2 (7 bases each). CDR3 length equals 17 residues. Germline V CDR1 and CDR2: DFQATT, SNEGSKA (reference sequence). The V and J ends lost 0 bases and 5 bases respectively, with 21 bases between them.

Ten or more counts support this clonotype. This chain links TRBV7-2 with TRBJ2-7, with D possibly TRBD2 on 7 matching bases. V lost 6 bases and J 2 bases, leaving 14 bases between the germline ends. The CDR3 covers 14 residues. The germline V gene has CDR1 SGHTA and CDR2 FQGNSA. Here the CDR3 reads CASRRGGTAYEQYF. In nucleotides, the CDR3 is TGTGCCAGCAGGAGGGGGGGGACGGCCTACGAGCAGTACTTC.

This clonotype has at least ten counts. The chain recombines TRBV20-1 with TRBJ2-7, with D possibly being TRBD1 (5 bases). Germline V CDR1 and CDR2: DFQATT, SNEGSKA (reference sequence). This CDR3 is built from 14 residues. Trimming cost V 3 bases and J 3 bases, with 15 bases left between them. CDR3 in amino acids: CSARVQGGSYEQYF. The CDR3, as DNA: TGCAGTGCTAGGGTTCAGGGTGGCAGCTACGAGCAGTACTTC.

This clonotype was counted at least ten times. The chain has TRBV7-8 and TRBJ2-1; D possibly corresponds to TRBD2 (7 bases). CDR1 and CDR2 (germline): SGHVS, FQNEAQ. V was clipped by 5 bases and J by 2 bases, with 16 bases between them. CDR3 size: 16 residues. CDR3 residues: CASSLKGGLPYNEQFF. Written as DNA, the CDR3 is TGTGCCAGCAGCCTCAAAGGGGGACTACCCTACAATGAGCAGTTCTTC.

This clonotype has ten or more counts. The rearrangement joins TRBV4-3 to TRBJ1-3; D possibly corresponds to TRBD1 (5 bases). CDR1 LGHNA and CDR2 YSLEER come from the germline V gene. Trimming took 0 bases from V and 2 from J, leaving 20 bases between them. The CDR3 contains 19 residues. The CDR3 here is CASSQDSRGPRIAGNTIYF. The CDR3, as DNA: TGCGCCAGCAGCCAAGATTCCCGGGGCCCCAGAATAGCTGGAAACACCATATATTTT.

Ten or more counts support this clonotype. The rearrangement joins TRBV7-9 to TRBJ2-7; D gene unclear. The V gene's germline CDR1 is SEHNR and CDR2 FQNEAQ (reference sequence). This CDR3 has 14 amino acids. V lost 4 bases to trimming and J lost 4 bases, with 14 bases between them. CDR3 DNA: TGTGCCAGCAGCTCACAAACCGACAAGTACGAGCAGTACTTC. Amino acid sequence: CASSSQTDKYEQYF.

This clonotype was picked up many times. The chain carries TRBV7-8 and TRBJ2-7; no reliable D call. Germline V lookup: CDR1 SGHVS, CDR2 FQNEAQ. CDR3 length: 13 residues. Trimming shortened V by 5 bases and J by 3 bases, and 11 bases separated the two germline ends. The CDR3 sequence is CASSPGPRYEQYF. The CDR3, as DNA: TGTGCCAGCAGCCCAGGACCGCGCTACGAGCAGTACTTC.

This clonotype was detected ten times or more. CDR3 region: CSAGGLRGGEPDTQYF. The CDR3 coding sequence is TGCAGTGCTGGGGGCCTCAGAGGGGGGGAGCCAGATACGCAGTATTTT. The J gene is TRBJ2-3, the V gene TRBV20-1; maybe TRBD2 (7 bases). The CDR3 is made up of 16 amino acids. With 5 bases removed from V and 4 bases from J, the gap between germline ends came to 22 bases. In germline, CDR1 is DFQATT, CDR2 SNEGSKA (reference sequence).

This clonotype showed up many times. The chain carries TRBV20-1 and TRBJ1-4; D ambiguous. The CDR3 runs to 13 residues. V was pared by 1 base and J by 5 bases, with 8 bases between. Germline assignment: CDR1 DFQATT and CDR2 SNEGSKA (reference sequence). CDR3 DNA sequence: TGCAGTGCTAGAGGAGGGCTCAATGAAAAACTGTTTTTT. Residues: CSARGGLNEKLFF.

The chain couples TRBV11-3 to TRBJ2-5; 8 nucleotides match TRBD1. The V and J ends lost 6 bases and 4 bases, in that order; junction bases with no gene match: 4. Per the germline V gene, CDR1 is SGHNT and CDR2 is YENEEA. The CDR3 has 13 amino acids. Here the CDR3 reads CASSPDRGETQYF. The CDR3 bases are TGTGCCAGCAGTCCCGACAGGGGAGAGACCCAGTACTTC.